What follows are 15 T cell receptor beta chains derived from one specimen sequenced in a study of blood T cell repertoires in COVID-19. Profiled with immunoSEQ multiplex PCR; TCRdb holds only in-frame clones, not every one. The sample includes some 340,000 clones, 85% seen only once; the top ten take 3% to 4.5%. Input material: peripheral blood. The receptors come from a young woman with acute or convalescent COVID-19.

The chain combines TRBV6-4 with TRBJ2-1; D may be TRBD2 (7 bases). The CDR3 totals 15 residues. Trimming pared 4 bases from V and 3 bases from J, leaving 13 bases between. Germline CDR1 reads MRHNA; CDR2 reads SNTAGT. The CDR3 DNA reads as TGTGCCAGCAGTGTTGGGCGGGGGCTCTACAATGAGCAGTTCTTC. Translation: CASSVGRGLYNEQFF.

The rearrangement uses TRBV18 and TRBJ2-7; 7 bases align to TRBD1. This CDR3 has 14 amino acids. The germline V gene encodes CDR1 KGHSH and CDR2 LQKENI. Losses at the gene ends were 3 bases for V and 0 bases for J; bases not matched to a gene: 2. CDR3 loop: CASSPDRSSYEQYF. DNA of the CDR3: TGTGCCAGCTCACCGGACAGGAGCTCCTACGAGCAGTACTTC.

The chain recombines TRBV9 with TRBJ2-3, with TRBD2 identical over 9 bases. Germline V gene lookup returns CDR1 SGDLS and CDR2 YYNGEE. The CDR3 extends over 16 amino acids. V was clipped by 3 bases and J by 0 bases; unmatched bases: 5. The CDR3 bases are TGTGCCAGCAGCGATAGCGGGAGAGGTAGCACAGATACGCAGTATTTT. It specifies CASSDSGRGSTDTQYF.

This clone was counted between two and nine times. The CDR3, as DNA: TGTGCCAGCACGGGACAGTCTAACTATGGCTACACCTTC. Translating gives CASTGQSNYGYTF. The chain has TRBV18 and TRBJ1-2, with 7 bases aligning to TRBD1. This CDR3 has 13 amino acids. Trimming removed 8 bases from V and 0 bases from J; junction bases left unmatched: 3. CDR1 is KGHSH, CDR2 LQKENI, per germline.

The V gene is TRBV6-5, the J gene TRBJ2-7; D might be TRBD2 (7 bases). Germline lookup yields CDR1 MNHEY and CDR2 SVGAGI. The V end was cut by 10 bases, the J end by 5 bases, with 18 bases between. CDR3 length equals 13 residues. The CDR3 bases are TGTGCCACCGAGGGGGGGAGTAGGGACGAGCAGTACTTC. It yields the protein CATEGGSRDEQYF.

V and J are TRBV10-3 and TRBJ1-2; the match to TRBD1 covers 8 bases. Trimming at V came to 4 bases and at J to 8 bases, leaving 3 bases not matched to a gene. Germline V gene sequence: CDR1 ENHRY, CDR2 SYGVKD. This CDR3 contains 12 residues. The CDR3 DNA sequence: TGTGCCATCAGTGGGACAGGGAACGGCTACACCTTC. This sequence encodes CAISGTGNGYTF.

The chain couples TRBV11-2 to TRBJ2-1, with 7 bases that match TRBD1. V shed 8 bases, J shed 1 base, and the junction held 5 bases outside the gene matches. Per germline, CDR1 SGHAT and CDR2 FQNNGV. The length of the CDR3 is 14 residues. CDR3 DNA sequence: TGTGCCAGCCGACAGGGCCCTTCCTACAATGAGCAGTTCTTC. This gives the protein CASRQGPSYNEQFF. Together with reference TRBV11-2 and TRBJ2-1, the CDR3 gives the full variable domain: EAGVAQSPRYKIIEKRQSVAFWCNPISGHATLYWYQQILGQGPKLLIQFQNNGVVDDSQLPKDRFSAERLKGVDSTLKIQPAKLEDSAVYLCASRQGPSYNEQFFGPGTRLTVL.

The DNA of the CDR3 is TGTGCCAGCAGCCAAAGTCCGGGTGCCGGGCAGCCCCAGCATTTT. This translates into CASSQSPGAGQPQHF. V and J are TRBV3-1 (or the pseudogene TRBV3-2) and TRBJ1-5, with D uncertain. The CDR3 is made up of 15 amino acids. Germline CDR1 LGHDT, CDR2 YNNKEL (reference sequence). The V end was cut by 2 bases, the J end by 7 bases, with 15 bases between.

The CDR3, as DNA: TGTGCCAGCGCAGGGGTATTGAACACTGAAGCTTTCTTT. Translation: CASAGVLNTEAFF. The chain joins TRBV28 to TRBJ1-1; a possible D gene is TRBD1 (6 bases). This CDR3 spans 13 amino acids. CDR1 MDHEN and CDR2 SYDVKM come from the germline V gene. The germline V and J ends were trimmed by 8 bases and 0 bases, with 10 bases remaining between them.

The chain carries TRBV25-1 and TRBJ1-5; the D is unclear. The germline gives CDR1 MGHDK, CDR2 SYGVNS. Trimming left V 2 bases short and J 7 bases short, with 18 bases between. CDR3 size: 16 residues. The chain's CDR3 is CASSEGGVGSWQPQHF. Here the CDR3 DNA reads TGTGCCAGCAGTGAAGGAGGAGTTGGGTCATGGCAGCCCCAGCATTTT.

V gene TRBV7-9 combines with J gene TRBJ2-7, with 13 positions matching TRBD2. Germline V gene sequence: CDR1 SEHNR, CDR2 FQNEAQ (reference sequence). The CDR3 totals 16 residues. Germline trimming cut 5 bases from V and 1 base from J; bases unmatched to any gene: 5. The CDR3 DNA reads as TGTGCCAGCAGCAGAGTGACTAGCGGGGGGTCCTACGAGCAGTACTTC. Translating it yields CASSRVTSGGSYEQYF.

This rearrangement joins TRBV5-8 to TRBJ2-2; 9 bases align to TRBD1. Germline CDR1 SGHTS, CDR2 YDEGEE. The ends lost 4 bases at V and 7 bases at J; junction bases unmatched: 17. The CDR3 has 18 residues. The CDR3 protein is CASSPGTGNDYKGGELFF. The CDR3 DNA reads TGTGCCAGCAGCCCGGGGACAGGGAACGATTACAAAGGCGGGGAGCTGTTTTTT. The entire variable domain, with the rest obtained from reference TRBV5-8 and TRBJ2-2, is as follows: EAGVTQSPTHLIKTRGQQATLRCSPISGHTSVYWYQQALGLGLQFLLWYDEGEERNRGNFPPRFSGRQFPNYSSELNVNALELEDSALYLCASSPGTGNDYKGGELFFGEGSRLTVL.

This clone was seen only a few times. The genes are TRBV5-6 and TRBJ1-3; D is uncertain. Deletions cut 3 bases from V and 4 bases from J, with 14 bases between. The CDR3 sequence is 15 residues long. Germline assignment: CDR1 SGHDT and CDR2 YYEEEE. As DNA, the CDR3 is TGTGCCAGCAGCTCCCGAGAAAGGAGCGGAAACACCATATATTTT. Amino acids: CASSSRERSGNTIYF.

This clone was recorded a few times. The chain carries TRBV11-2 and TRBJ1-3; possible D gene TRBD1, 6 bases. Germline CDR1 is SGHAT and CDR2 is FQNNGV. V lost 2 bases to trimming and J lost 2 bases, with 16 bases between them. The CDR3 sequence is 17 residues long. CDR3 DNA: TGTGCCAGCAGCTTATGCCCACAACAGGGAGCTGGAAACACCATATATTTT. It is translated as CASSLCPQQGAGNTIYF.

The chain joins TRBV3-1 (or the pseudogene TRBV3-2) to TRBJ1-4, with 7 bases matching TRBD1. The CDR3 runs 17 residues. The germline V gene encodes CDR1 LGHDT and CDR2 YNNKEL (reference sequence). The junction had 10 bases not matched to a gene; V was cut back by 4 bases and J by 2 bases. CDR3 protein: CASSPEQGLWTNEKLFF. The CDR3 coding sequence is TGTGCCAGCAGCCCAGAACAGGGGTTGTGGACTAATGAAAAACTGTTTTTT.